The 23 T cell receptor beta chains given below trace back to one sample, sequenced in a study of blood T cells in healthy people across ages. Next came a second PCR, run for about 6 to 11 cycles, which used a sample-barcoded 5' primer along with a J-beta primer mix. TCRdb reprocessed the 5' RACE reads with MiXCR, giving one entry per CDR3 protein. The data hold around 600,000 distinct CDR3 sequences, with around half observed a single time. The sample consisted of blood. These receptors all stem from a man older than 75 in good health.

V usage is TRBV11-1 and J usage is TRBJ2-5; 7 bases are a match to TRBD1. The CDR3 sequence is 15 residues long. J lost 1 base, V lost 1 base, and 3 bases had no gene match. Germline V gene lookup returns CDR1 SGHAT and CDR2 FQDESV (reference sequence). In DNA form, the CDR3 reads TGTGCCAGCAGCTTAGGCCGACAGGGCCAAGAGACCCAGTACTTC. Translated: CASSLGRQGQETQYF.

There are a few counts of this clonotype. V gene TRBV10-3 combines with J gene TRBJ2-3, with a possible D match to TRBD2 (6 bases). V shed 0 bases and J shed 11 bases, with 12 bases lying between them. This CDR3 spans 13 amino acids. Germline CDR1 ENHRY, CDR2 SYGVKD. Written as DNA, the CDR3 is TGTGCCATCAGTGAGTCGATCGGGAGAAAGCAGTATTTT. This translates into CAISESIGRKQYF.

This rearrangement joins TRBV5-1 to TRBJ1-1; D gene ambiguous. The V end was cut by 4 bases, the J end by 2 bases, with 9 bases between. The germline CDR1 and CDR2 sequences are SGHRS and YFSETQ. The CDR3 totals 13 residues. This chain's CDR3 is CASSVNANTEAFF. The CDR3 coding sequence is TGCGCCAGCAGCGTGAACGCCAACACTGAAGCTTTCTTT.

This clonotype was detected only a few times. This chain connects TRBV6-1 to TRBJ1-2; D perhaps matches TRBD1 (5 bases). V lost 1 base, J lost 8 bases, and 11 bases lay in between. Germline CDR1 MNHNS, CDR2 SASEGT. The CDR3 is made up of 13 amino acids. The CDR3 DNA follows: TGTGCCAGCAGTGAAGAGGGGTTGAGCGGCTACACCTTC. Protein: CASSEEGLSGYTF.

CDR3 nucleotide sequence: TGTGCCAGTAGTCCCGCCTTGGGGGGGGCCTACGAGCAGTACTTC. Translated, it gives CASSPALGGAYEQYF. The rearrangement links TRBV19 to TRBJ2-7, with 7 bases fitting TRBD2. V lost 5 bases, J lost 2 bases, and 9 bases stayed unmatched. Germline V gives CDR1 LNHDA, CDR2 SQIVND (reference sequence). CDR3 length equals 15 residues.

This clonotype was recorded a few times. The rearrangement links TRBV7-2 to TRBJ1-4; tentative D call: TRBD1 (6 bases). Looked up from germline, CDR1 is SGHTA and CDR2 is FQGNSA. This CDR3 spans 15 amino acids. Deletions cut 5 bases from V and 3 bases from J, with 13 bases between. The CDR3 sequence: CASSQRGWANEKLFF. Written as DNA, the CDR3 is TGTGCCAGCAGCCAGAGGGGGTGGGCTAATGAAAAACTGTTTTTT. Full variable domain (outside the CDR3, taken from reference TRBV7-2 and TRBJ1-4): GAGVSQSPSNKVTEKGKDVELRCDPISGHTALYWYRQSLGQGLEFLIYFQGNSAPDKSGLPSDRFSAERTGGSVSTLTIQRTQQEDSAVYLCASSQRGWANEKLFFGSGTQLSVL.

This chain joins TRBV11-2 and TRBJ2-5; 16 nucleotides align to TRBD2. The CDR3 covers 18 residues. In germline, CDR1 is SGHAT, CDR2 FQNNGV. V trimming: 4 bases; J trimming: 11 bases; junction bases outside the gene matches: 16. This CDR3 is CASSSGLAGGGWNNEQYF. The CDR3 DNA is TGTGCCAGCAGCTCGGGACTAGCGGGAGGGGGGTGGAACAATGAGCAGTACTTC.

CDR3 region: CAIGGTGTTSETQYF. The CDR3 DNA is TGTGCCATCGGGGGAACCGGGACTACGTCGGAGACCCAGTACTTC. The chain carries TRBV10-3 and TRBJ2-5; 7 bases fit TRBD2. Unmatched junction bases numbered 14, after V lost 8 bases and J lost 5 bases. The germline CDR1 and CDR2 sequences are ENHRY and SYGVKD. The CDR3 covers 15 residues.

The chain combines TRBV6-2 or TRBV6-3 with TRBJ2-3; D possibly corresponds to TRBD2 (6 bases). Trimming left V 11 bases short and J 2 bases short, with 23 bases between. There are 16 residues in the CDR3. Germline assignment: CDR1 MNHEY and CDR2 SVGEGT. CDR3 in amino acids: CAGSPGLTTLTDTQYF. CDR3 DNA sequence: TGTGCCGGTTCGCCGGGACTCACAACCCTCACAGATACGCAGTATTTT.

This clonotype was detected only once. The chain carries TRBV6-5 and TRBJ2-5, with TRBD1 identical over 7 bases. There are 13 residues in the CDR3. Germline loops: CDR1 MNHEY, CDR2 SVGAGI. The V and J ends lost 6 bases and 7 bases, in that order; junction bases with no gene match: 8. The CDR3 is CASRTRDRWTQYF. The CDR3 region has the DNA TGTGCCAGCAGAACCCGGGACAGATGGACCCAGTACTTC.

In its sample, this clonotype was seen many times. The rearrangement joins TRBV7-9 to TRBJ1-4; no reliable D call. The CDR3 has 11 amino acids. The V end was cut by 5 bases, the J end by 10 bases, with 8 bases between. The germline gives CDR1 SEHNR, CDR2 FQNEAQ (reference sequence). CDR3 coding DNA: TGTGCCAGCAGCGGTACAGCAAAACTGTTTTTT. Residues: CASSGTAKLFF.

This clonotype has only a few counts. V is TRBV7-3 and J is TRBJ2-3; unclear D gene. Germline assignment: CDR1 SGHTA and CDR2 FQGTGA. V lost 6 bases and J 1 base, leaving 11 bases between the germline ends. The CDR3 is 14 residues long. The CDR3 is CASSVDSRTDTQYF. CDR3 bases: TGTGCCAGCAGTGTAGATAGCCGCACAGATACGCAGTATTTT.

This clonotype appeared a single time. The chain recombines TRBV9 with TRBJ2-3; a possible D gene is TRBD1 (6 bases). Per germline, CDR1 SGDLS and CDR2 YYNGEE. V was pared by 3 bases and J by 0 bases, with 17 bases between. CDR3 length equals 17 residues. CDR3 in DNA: TGTGCCAGCAGCGCCATATCCGCTGGGGGCAGCACAGATACGCAGTATTTT. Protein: CASSAISAGGSTDTQYF.

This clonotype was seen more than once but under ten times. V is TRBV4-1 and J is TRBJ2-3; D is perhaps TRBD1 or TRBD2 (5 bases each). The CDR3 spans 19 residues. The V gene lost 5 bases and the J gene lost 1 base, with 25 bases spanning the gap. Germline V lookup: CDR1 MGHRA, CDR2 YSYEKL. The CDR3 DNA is TGCGCCAGCAGCTGGCTCCTTGCCGCTGGGGTGGGGGGCACAGATACGCAGTATTTT. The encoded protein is CASSWLLAAGVGGTDTQYF.

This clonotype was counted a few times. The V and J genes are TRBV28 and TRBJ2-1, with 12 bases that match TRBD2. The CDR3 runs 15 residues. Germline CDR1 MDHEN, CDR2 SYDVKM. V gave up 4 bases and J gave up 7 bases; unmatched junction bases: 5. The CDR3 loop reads CASSSSSGRVNEQFF. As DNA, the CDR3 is TGTGCCAGCAGTTCATCTAGCGGGAGGGTTAATGAGCAGTTCTTC.

CDR3 in amino acids: CASSSGRGGYTF. CDR3 coding DNA: TGTGCCAGCAGCTCCGGCAGGGGCGGCTACACCTTC. The chain has TRBV3-1 and TRBJ1-2; possibly TRBD1 for D (6 bases). Germline V lookup: CDR1 LGHDT, CDR2 YNNKEL (reference sequence). The CDR3 runs to 12 residues. Deletions cut 5 bases from V and 8 bases from J, with 12 bases between.

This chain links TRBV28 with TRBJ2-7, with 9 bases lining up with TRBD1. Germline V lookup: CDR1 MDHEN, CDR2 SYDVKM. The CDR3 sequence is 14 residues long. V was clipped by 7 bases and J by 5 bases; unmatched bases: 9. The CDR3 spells CASKPGQGFHEQYF. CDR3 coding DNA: TGTGCCAGCAAACCGGGACAGGGTTTCCACGAGCAGTACTTC.

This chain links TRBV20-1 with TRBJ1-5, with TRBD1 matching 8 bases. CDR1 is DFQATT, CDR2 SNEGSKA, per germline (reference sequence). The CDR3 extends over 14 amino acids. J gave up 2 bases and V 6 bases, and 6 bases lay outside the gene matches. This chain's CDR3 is CSAPDREGNQPQHF. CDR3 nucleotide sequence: TGCAGTGCCCCGGACAGGGAGGGCAATCAGCCCCAGCATTTT.

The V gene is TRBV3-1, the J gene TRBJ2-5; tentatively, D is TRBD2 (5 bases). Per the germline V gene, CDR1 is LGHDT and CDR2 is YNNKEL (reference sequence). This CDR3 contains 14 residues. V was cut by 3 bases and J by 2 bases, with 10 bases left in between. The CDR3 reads CASSHTSGQETQYF. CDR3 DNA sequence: TGTGCCAGCAGCCATACTAGTGGACAAGAGACCCAGTACTTC.

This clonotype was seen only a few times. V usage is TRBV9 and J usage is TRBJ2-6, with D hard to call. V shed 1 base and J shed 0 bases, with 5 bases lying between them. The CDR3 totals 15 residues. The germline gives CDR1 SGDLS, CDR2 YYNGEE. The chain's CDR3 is CASSVFDSGANVLTF. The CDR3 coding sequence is TGTGCCAGCAGCGTATTCGACTCTGGGGCCAACGTCCTGACTTTC.

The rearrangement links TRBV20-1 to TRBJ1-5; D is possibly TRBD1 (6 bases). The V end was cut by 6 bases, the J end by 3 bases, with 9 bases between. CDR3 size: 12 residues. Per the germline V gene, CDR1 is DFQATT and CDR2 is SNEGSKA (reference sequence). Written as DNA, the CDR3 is TGCAGTGCCGGGACATTCAATCAGCCCCAGCATTTT. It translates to CSAGTFNQPQHF.

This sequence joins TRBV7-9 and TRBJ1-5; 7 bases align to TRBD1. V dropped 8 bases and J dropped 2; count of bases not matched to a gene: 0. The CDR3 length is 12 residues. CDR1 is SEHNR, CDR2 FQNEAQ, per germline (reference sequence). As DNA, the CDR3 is TGTGCCAGCGGACAGGGCAATCAGCCCCAGCATTTT. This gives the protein CASGQGNQPQHF.

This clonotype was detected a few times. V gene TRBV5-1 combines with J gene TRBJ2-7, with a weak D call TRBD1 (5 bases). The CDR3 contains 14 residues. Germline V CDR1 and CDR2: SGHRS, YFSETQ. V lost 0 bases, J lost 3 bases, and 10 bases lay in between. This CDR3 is CASSLVARGYEQYF. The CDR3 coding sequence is TGCGCCAGCAGCTTGGTAGCAAGGGGCTACGAGCAGTACTTC.